The rows below give T cell receptor beta chains drawn from one sample of a study of blood T cell repertoires in COVID-19. TCRdb keeps only in-frame clones here, not all; method: immunoSEQ multiplex PCR. The repertoire consists of 90,000 to 110,000 clones, with 70% to 90% occurring once and the leading ten covering roughly 18%. The material sequenced was peripheral blood. The receptors shown here come from a woman between 55 and 75 years old with acute or convalescent COVID-19. Both conserved end residues are part of each CDR3. Fields, in order: J gene, D gene, V gene, CDR3 protein. D genes are given only for firm matches.

j_call: TRBJ2-7; d_call: TRBD1; v_call: TRBV5-5; cdr3_aa: CASSNNRGSYEQYF
j_call: TRBJ1-1; d_call: .; v_call: TRBV7-8; cdr3_aa: CASSLADRVRTEAFF
j_call: TRBJ2-2; d_call: .; v_call: TRBV9; cdr3_aa: CASSASGGTGELFF
j_call: TRBJ1-5; d_call: .; v_call: TRBV7-3; cdr3_aa: CASSLIAQPQHF
j_call: TRBJ1-5; d_call: .; v_call: TRBV4-1; cdr3_aa: CASSQGTPAGNQPQHF
j_call: TRBJ2-5; d_call: TRBD2; v_call: TRBV7-2; cdr3_aa: CASSLVAGVRETQYF
j_call: TRBJ1-1; d_call: TRBD1; v_call: TRBV6-6; cdr3_aa: CASRVGQGVTTEAFF
j_call: TRBJ2-5; d_call: .; v_call: TRBV2; cdr3_aa: CASSVWTTQETQYF
j_call: TRBJ1-5; d_call: .; v_call: TRBV6-6; cdr3_aa: CASSYSAGLDQPQHF
j_call: TRBJ1-1; d_call: .; v_call: TRBV6-8; cdr3_aa: CASARGNTEAFF
j_call: TRBJ1-5; d_call: .; v_call: TRBV6-1; cdr3_aa: CASSEEGDGSNQPQHF
j_call: TRBJ1-1; d_call: .; v_call: TRBV7-6; cdr3_aa: CASSPKFGHSNTEAFF
j_call: TRBJ2-5; d_call: TRBD2; v_call: TRBV5-1; cdr3_aa: CASSTGLAGVQYF
j_call: TRBJ2-1; d_call: TRBD1; v_call: TRBV5-1; cdr3_aa: CASSVGQASNEQFF
j_call: TRBJ1-5; d_call: .; v_call: TRBV6-1; cdr3_aa: CASSDNRNQPQHF
j_call: TRBJ1-1; d_call: .; v_call: TRBV2; cdr3_aa: CASSSTGNTEAFF
j_call: TRBJ1-4; d_call: .; v_call: TRBV9; cdr3_aa: CASSPRPGANEKLFF
j_call: TRBJ1-6; d_call: .; v_call: TRBV2; cdr3_aa: CASRRSGSPLHF
j_call: TRBJ1-6; d_call: .; v_call: TRBV6-6; cdr3_aa: CASTMTGGNSPLHF
j_call: TRBJ1-1; d_call: TRBD1; v_call: TRBV27; cdr3_aa: CASSLDRGTFEAFF
j_call: TRBJ2-1; d_call: .; v_call: TRBV5-1; cdr3_aa: CASSPGGTLVYNEQFF
j_call: TRBJ1-3; d_call: .; v_call: TRBV15; cdr3_aa: CATSRDSSYSGNTIYF
j_call: TRBJ1-3; d_call: TRBD1; v_call: TRBV6-5; cdr3_aa: CASSYGTGAGNTIYF
j_call: TRBJ1-6; d_call: .; v_call: TRBV2; cdr3_aa: CASTDLGASPLHF
j_call: TRBJ2-7; d_call: .; v_call: TRBV7-9; cdr3_aa: CASSPMANEQYF
j_call: TRBJ2-6; d_call: TRBD2; v_call: TRBV7-2; cdr3_aa: CASSLTSGTHGANVLTF
j_call: TRBJ1-1; d_call: .; v_call: TRBV5-4; cdr3_aa: CASSWTLSRTEAFF
j_call: TRBJ1-5; d_call: .; v_call: TRBV9; cdr3_aa: CASSVDEGGSQHF
j_call: TRBJ1-1; d_call: .; v_call: TRBV5-1; cdr3_aa: CASSLVPGQNTEAFF
j_call: TRBJ2-1; d_call: .; v_call: TRBV5-4; cdr3_aa: CASSLEEGSRQFF
j_call: TRBJ1-3; d_call: .; v_call: TRBV19; cdr3_aa: CASTDYTGIPGNTIYF
j_call: TRBJ2-1; d_call: .; v_call: TRBV2; cdr3_aa: CASEYLSSYNEQFF
j_call: TRBJ2-7; d_call: .; v_call: TRBV29-1; cdr3_aa: CSVAMGLGDHEQYF
j_call: TRBJ2-1; d_call: TRBD2; v_call: TRBV18; cdr3_aa: CASSPPSSGGYNEQFF
j_call: TRBJ2-5; d_call: .; v_call: TRBV10-3; cdr3_aa: CAISKDSGETQYF
j_call: TRBJ1-1; d_call: TRBD1; v_call: TRBV3-1/TRBV3-2; cdr3_aa: CATGTGNTEAFF
j_call: TRBJ1-2; d_call: TRBD1; v_call: TRBV10-3; cdr3_aa: CAIKATGLNYGYTF
j_call: TRBJ2-3; d_call: .; v_call: TRBV7-2; cdr3_aa: CASSLGGARADTQYF
j_call: TRBJ2-7; d_call: TRBD1; v_call: TRBV5-1; cdr3_aa: CASSLSTGRTYEQYF
j_call: TRBJ2-3; d_call: .; v_call: TRBV11-2; cdr3_aa: CASSFARSTDTQYF
j_call: TRBJ1-3; d_call: .; v_call: TRBV7-6; cdr3_aa: CASSLESGDGNTIYF
j_call: TRBJ2-1; d_call: .; v_call: TRBV6-2/TRBV6-3; cdr3_aa: CASSRRANEQFF
j_call: TRBJ1-2; d_call: .; v_call: TRBV6-6; cdr3_aa: CASSTPTESYGYTF
j_call: TRBJ1-5; d_call: .; v_call: TRBV6-5; cdr3_aa: CASTGYSNQPQHF
j_call: TRBJ2-1; d_call: .; v_call: TRBV18; cdr3_aa: CASCADYNEQFF
j_call: TRBJ1-5; d_call: .; v_call: TRBV19; cdr3_aa: CASSGGLSNQPQHF
j_call: TRBJ1-1; d_call: .; v_call: TRBV6-5; cdr3_aa: CASFGQSMNTEAFF
j_call: TRBJ1-2; d_call: TRBD1; v_call: TRBV28; cdr3_aa: CASSLTGGLIGYTF
j_call: TRBJ2-5; d_call: TRBD1; v_call: TRBV7-2; cdr3_aa: CASSLVSGQGGGTQYF
j_call: TRBJ2-4; d_call: .; v_call: TRBV5-1; cdr3_aa: CASSREGDIQYF
j_call: TRBJ1-1; d_call: .; v_call: TRBV10-3; cdr3_aa: CAISGDTMNTEAFF
j_call: TRBJ1-1; d_call: .; v_call: TRBV7-9; cdr3_aa: CASSLPREAFF
j_call: TRBJ1-5; d_call: TRBD1; v_call: TRBV19; cdr3_aa: CASSTRPDRGRNQPQHF
j_call: TRBJ2-1; d_call: TRBD1; v_call: TRBV18; cdr3_aa: CASSPPGQGWRSGEQFF
j_call: TRBJ1-5; d_call: .; v_call: TRBV2; cdr3_aa: CASSDGGPNQPQHF
j_call: TRBJ2-5; d_call: TRBD1; v_call: TRBV3-1/TRBV3-2; cdr3_aa: CASSQLGTAYQETQYF
j_call: TRBJ1-5; d_call: .; v_call: TRBV19; cdr3_aa: CASSPLGRISNQPQHF
j_call: TRBJ1-2; d_call: TRBD1; v_call: TRBV10-3; cdr3_aa: CAIRETGEDGYTF